Following are 11 T cell receptor beta chains from one sample sequenced in a study of T-cell reconstitution after alpha-beta-depleted transplantation in children (dated by TCRdb to 2016 to 2017). Library creation used PCR. The run used an Illumina HiSeq 2500. Molecular barcoding was employed in the preparation of TCR libraries, with unique molecular identifiers being used to normalize TCRbeta repertoire quantification. Through fastp at Q25 and MiXCR, TCRdb rebuilt clones from the public reads, retaining in-frame beta chains. Each CDR3 protein gets just one entry, which takes the most common genes and DNA from the rows behind it. This sample holds fewer than 550,000 distinct CDR3 sequences; roughly 10% were observed only once. The leading ten clones occupy 12% to 15% of the sample. Read against the paper, the sample's treatment or condition label means: allogeneic hematopoietic cell transplantation with graft depleted of TCRalphabeta T cells and CD19 B cells.

Material: PBMCs, mostly from graft donor cells, obtained 180 days after TCRalphabeta/CD19-depleted stem cell transplant. The source of these receptors is a female patient aged 2-15 years who had a stem cell transplant for aplastic anemia, so the T cells may come from the graft donor.

The J gene is TRBJ2-4, the V gene TRBV18; 8 bases fit TRBD1. From germline, CDR1 is KGHSH and CDR2 LQKENI. This CDR3 is 14 amino acids long. J gave up 9 bases and V 6 bases, and 10 bases lay outside the gene matches. CDR3 loop: CASSPGTGGSIQYF. CDR3 bases: TGTGCCAGCTCGCCTGGCACAGGGGGAAGCATTCAGTACTTC.

There are a few counts of this clonotype. The chain joins TRBV7-9 to TRBJ1-2; D is possibly TRBD1 (5 bases). V was clipped by 5 bases and J by 4 bases, with 14 bases between them. Germline assignment: CDR1 SEHNR and CDR2 FQNEAQ (reference sequence). CDR3 size: 14 residues. The CDR3 loop reads CASSKTGGIYGYTF. The CDR3 region has the DNA TGTGCCAGCAGCAAGACGGGGGGGATCTATGGCTACACCTTC.

This clonotype has a handful of counts. The chain joins TRBV20-1 to TRBJ2-1; 12 positions match TRBD2. V trimming: 1 base; J trimming: 3 bases; junction bases outside the gene matches: 7. The CDR3 sequence is 17 residues long. The germline CDR1 and CDR2 sequences are DFQATT and SNEGSKA (reference sequence). The CDR3 is CSARGLTSGSRYNEQFF. CDR3 coding DNA: TGCAGTGCTAGAGGTTTGACTAGCGGGAGTCGCTACAATGAGCAGTTCTTC.

This chain links TRBV30 with TRBJ1-5, with D maybe TRBD1 (5 bases). This CDR3 comprises 15 residues. Germline CDR1 is GTSNPN and CDR2 is SVGIG (reference sequence). Trimming took 1 base from V and 0 from J, leaving 10 bases between them. The CDR3 loop is CAWSGGIVSNQPQHF. For the CDR3, the DNA is TGTGCCTGGAGTGGGGGGATCGTTAGCAATCAGCCCCAGCATTTT.

This clonotype was seen a handful of times. This rearrangement joins TRBV6-1 to TRBJ2-7; D remains ambiguous. Between the trimmed V and J ends, which lost 2 bases and 2 bases, there was a span of 10 bases. CDR3 size: 14 residues. From germline, CDR1 is MNHNS and CDR2 SASEGT. The CDR3 sequence is CASSEHGRTYEQYV. The CDR3 coding sequence is TGTGCCAGCAGTGAACATGGTCGTACCTACGAGCAGTACGTC.

The table lists this clonotype with a few counts. The V call is TRBV9, the J call TRBJ2-2; D not certain. The germline V gene has CDR1 SGDLS and CDR2 YYNGEE. V was trimmed by 0 bases and J by 5 bases, leaving 8 bases between them. The CDR3 loop spans 14 amino acids. This CDR3 is CASSVGLLTGELFF. CDR3 in DNA: TGTGCCAGCAGCGTAGGCCTTTTGACCGGGGAGCTGTTTTTT.

This clonotype has more than one count but fewer than ten. The chain is built from TRBV4-1 and TRBJ2-7; TRBD1 matches 7 bases. V trimming: 2 bases; J trimming: 2 bases; junction bases outside the gene matches: 9. The CDR3 consists of 16 residues. The V gene's germline CDR1 is MGHRA and CDR2 YSYEKL. CDR3 DNA: TGCGCCAGCAGCCAACACGCCCTACAGGGGACCTACGAGCAGTACGTC. Protein: CASSQHALQGTYEQYV.

This clonotype came up a few times. The J gene is TRBJ2-7, the V gene TRBV27; 7 nucleotides agree with TRBD1. The V segment lost 6 bases and the J segment 6 bases; nucleotides outside the gene matches: 8. Germline V gives CDR1 MNHEY, CDR2 SMNVEV (reference sequence). This CDR3 is built from 13 residues. CDR3 in DNA: TGTGCCAGCAGCGACAGGGTCCTGGTCGAGCAGTACTTC. As protein: CASSDRVLVEQYF.

V is TRBV27 and J is TRBJ2-1; no clear D gene. Trimming stripped 2 bases from V and 7 bases from J, with 12 bases between. The CDR3 loop spans 14 amino acids. Germline-derived CDR1 and CDR2 are MNHEY and SMNVEV (reference sequence). The CDR3 bases are TGTGCCAGCAGTTTAAGGCCCCTCGGGAATGAGCAGTTCTTC. This codes for CASSLRPLGNEQFF.

The chain carries TRBV20-1 and TRBJ2-1; D not resolved. V was cut by 1 base and J by 2 bases, with 6 bases left in between. The CDR3 contains 13 residues. Germline-derived CDR1 and CDR2 are DFQATT and SNEGSKA (reference sequence). In nucleotides, the CDR3 is TGCAGTGCTAGAGTCCTCACCTACAATGAGCAGTTCTTC. This translates into CSARVLTYNEQFF.

This clonotype was detected a few times. The chain combines TRBV13 with TRBJ2-1; D is ambiguous. Trimming removed 3 bases from V and 5 bases from J, with 8 bases in between. The CDR3 has 13 amino acids. Germline-derived CDR1 and CDR2 are PRHDT and FYEKMQ (reference sequence). This CDR3 reads CASSFFQDNEQFF. CDR3 nucleotides: TGTGCCAGCAGCTTCTTCCAAGACAATGAGCAGTTCTTC.